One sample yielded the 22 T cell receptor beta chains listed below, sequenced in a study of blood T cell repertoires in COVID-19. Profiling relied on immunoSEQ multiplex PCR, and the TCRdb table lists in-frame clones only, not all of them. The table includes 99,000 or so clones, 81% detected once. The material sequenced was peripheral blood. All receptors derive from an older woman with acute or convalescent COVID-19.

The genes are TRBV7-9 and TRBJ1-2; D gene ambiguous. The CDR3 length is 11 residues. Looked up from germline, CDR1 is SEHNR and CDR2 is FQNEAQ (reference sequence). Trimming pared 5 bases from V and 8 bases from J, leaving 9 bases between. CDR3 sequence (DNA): TGTGCCAGCAGCCCCCGAGAGGGCTACACCTTC. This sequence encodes CASSPREGYTF. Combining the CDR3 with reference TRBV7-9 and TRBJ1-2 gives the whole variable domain DTGVSQNPRHKITKRGQNVTFRCDPISEHNRLYWYRQTLGQGPEFLTYFQNEAQLEKSRLLSDRFSAERPKGSFSTLEIQRTEQGDSAMYLCASSPREGYTFGSGTRLTVV.

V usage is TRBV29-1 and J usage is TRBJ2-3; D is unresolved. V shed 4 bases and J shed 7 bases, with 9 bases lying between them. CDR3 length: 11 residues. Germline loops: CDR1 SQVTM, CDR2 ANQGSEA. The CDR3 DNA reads TGCAGCGTTGGCCAGTCGTATACGCAGTATTTT. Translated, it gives CSVGQSYTQYF.

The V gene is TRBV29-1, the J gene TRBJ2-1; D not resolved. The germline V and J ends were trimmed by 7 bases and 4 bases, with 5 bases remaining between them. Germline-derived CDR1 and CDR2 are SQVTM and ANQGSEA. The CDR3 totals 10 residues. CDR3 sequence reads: CSGQYNEQFF. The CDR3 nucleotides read TGCAGCGGCCAGTACAATGAGCAGTTCTTC.

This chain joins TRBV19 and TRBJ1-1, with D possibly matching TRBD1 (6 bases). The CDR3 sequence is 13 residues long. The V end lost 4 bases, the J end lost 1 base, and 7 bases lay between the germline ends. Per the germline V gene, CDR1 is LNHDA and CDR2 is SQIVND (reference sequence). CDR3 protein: CASSTQGNTEAFF. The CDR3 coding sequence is TGTGCCAGTAGTACACAGGGGAACACTGAAGCTTTCTTT.

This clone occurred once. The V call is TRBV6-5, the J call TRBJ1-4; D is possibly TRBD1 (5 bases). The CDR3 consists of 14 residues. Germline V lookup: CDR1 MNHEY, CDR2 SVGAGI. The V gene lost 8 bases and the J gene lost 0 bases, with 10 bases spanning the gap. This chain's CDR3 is CASQAGTTNEKLFF. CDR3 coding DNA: TGTGCCAGCCAAGCAGGGACAACTAATGAAAAACTGTTTTTT.

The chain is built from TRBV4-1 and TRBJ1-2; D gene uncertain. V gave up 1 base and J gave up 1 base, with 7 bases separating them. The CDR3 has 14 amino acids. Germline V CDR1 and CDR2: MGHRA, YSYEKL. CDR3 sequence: CASSQVGNNYGYTF. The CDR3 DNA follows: TGCGCCAGCAGCCAAGTCGGGAATAACTATGGCTACACCTTC.

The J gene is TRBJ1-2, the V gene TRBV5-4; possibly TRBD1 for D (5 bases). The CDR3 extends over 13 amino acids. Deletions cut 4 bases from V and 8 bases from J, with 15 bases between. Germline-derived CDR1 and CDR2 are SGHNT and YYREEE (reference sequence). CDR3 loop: CASSATGLGGYTF. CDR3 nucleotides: TGTGCCAGCAGCGCCACAGGTCTTGGGGGCTACACCTTC.

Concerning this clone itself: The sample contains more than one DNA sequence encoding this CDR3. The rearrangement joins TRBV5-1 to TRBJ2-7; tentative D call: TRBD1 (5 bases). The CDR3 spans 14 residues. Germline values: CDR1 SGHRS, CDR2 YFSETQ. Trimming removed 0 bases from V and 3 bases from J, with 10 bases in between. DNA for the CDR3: TGCGCCAGCAGCTTGGATGGGCAGGGCTACGAGCAGTACTTC. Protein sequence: CASSLDGQGYEQYF.

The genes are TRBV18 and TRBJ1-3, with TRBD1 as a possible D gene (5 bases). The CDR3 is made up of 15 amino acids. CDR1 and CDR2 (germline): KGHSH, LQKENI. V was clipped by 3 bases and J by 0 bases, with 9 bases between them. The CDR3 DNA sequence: TGTGCCAGCTCACCGCGACAGCTCTCTGGAAACACCATATATTTT. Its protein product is CASSPRQLSGNTIYF. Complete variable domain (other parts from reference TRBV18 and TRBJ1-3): NAGVMQNPRHLVRRRGQEARLRCSPMKGHSHVYWYRQLPEEGLKFMVYLQKENIIDESGMPKERFSAEFPKEGPSILRIQQVVRGDSAAYFCASSPRQLSGNTIYFGEGSWLTVV.

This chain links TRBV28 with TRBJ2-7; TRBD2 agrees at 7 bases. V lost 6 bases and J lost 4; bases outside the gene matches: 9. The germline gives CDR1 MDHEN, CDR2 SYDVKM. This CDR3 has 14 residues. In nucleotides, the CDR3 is TGTGCCAGCAGGGAGGGAGGGACCGCATACGAGCAGTACTTC. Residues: CASREGGTAYEQYF.

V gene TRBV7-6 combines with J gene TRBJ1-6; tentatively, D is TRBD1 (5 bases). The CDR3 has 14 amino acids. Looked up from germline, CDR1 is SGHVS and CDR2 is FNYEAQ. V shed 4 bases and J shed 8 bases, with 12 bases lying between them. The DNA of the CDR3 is TGTGCCAGCAGCTCAGGGACTTACTATTCACCCCTCCACTTT. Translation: CASSSGTYYSPLHF.

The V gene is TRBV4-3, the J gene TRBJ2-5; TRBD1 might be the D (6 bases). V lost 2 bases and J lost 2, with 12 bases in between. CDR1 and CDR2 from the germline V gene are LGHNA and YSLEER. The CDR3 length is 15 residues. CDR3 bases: TGCGCCAGCAGCCAATACCGGGACACTCAAGAGACCCAGTACTTC. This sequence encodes CASSQYRDTQETQYF.

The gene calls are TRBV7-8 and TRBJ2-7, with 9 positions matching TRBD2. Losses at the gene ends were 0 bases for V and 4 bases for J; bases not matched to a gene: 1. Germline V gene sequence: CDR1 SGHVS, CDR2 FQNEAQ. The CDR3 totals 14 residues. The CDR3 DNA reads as TGTGCCAGCAGCTTAGCGAGCGGGAGGTACGAGCAGTACTTC. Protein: CASSLASGRYEQYF. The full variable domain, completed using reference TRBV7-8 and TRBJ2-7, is GAGVSQSPRYKVAKRGQDVALRCDPISGHVSLFWYQQALGQGPEFLTYFQNEAQLDKSGLPSDRFFAERPEGSVSTLKIQRTQQEDSAVYLCASSLASGRYEQYFGPGTRLTVT.

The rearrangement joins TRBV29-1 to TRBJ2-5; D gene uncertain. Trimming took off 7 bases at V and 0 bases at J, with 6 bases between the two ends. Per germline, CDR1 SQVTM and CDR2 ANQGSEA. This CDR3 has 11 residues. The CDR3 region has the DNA TGCAGCGGGCTGAACCAAGAGACCCAGTACTTC. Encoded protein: CSGLNQETQYF. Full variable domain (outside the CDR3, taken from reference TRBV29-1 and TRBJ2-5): SAVISQKPSRDICQRGTSLTIQCQVDSQVTMMFWYRQQPGQSLTLIATANQGSEATYESGFVIDKFPISRPNLTFSTLTVSNMSPEDSSIYLCSGLNQETQYFGPGTRLLVL.

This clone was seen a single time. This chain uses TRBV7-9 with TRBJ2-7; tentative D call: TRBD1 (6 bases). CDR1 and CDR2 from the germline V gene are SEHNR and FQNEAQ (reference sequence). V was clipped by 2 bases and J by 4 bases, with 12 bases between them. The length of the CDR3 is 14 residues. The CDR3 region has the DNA TGTGCCAGCAGCTTACAGAACAGGGATTACGAGCAGTACTTC. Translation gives CASSLQNRDYEQYF.

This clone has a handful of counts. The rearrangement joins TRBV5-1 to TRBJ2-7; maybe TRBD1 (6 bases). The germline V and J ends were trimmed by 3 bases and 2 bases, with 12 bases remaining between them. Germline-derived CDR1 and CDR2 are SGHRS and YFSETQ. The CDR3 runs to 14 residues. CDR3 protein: CASSSRDNAYEQYF. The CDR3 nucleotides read TGCGCCAGCAGCTCCCGGGACAACGCCTACGAGCAGTACTTC.

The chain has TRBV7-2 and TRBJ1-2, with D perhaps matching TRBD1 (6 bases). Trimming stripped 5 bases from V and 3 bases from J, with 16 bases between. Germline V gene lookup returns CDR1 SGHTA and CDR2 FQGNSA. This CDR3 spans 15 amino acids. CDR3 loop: CASSHPMGAHYGYTF. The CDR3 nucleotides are TGTGCCAGCAGCCATCCCATGGGGGCTCACTATGGCTACACCTTC.

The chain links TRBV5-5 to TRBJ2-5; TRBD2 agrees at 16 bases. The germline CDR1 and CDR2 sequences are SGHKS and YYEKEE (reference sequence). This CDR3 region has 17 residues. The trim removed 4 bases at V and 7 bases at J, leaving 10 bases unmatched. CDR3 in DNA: TGTGCCAGCAGCCACACCGGGACTAGCGGGGGGGTCGCGACCCAGTACTTC. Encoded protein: CASSHTGTSGGVATQYF.

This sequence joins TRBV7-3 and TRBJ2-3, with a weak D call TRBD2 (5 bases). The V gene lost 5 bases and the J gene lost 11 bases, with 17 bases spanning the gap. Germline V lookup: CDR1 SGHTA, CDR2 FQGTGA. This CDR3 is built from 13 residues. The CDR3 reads CASSLLGPGEQYF. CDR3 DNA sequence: TGTGCCAGCAGCCTCCTAGGCCCCGGGGAGCAGTATTTT.

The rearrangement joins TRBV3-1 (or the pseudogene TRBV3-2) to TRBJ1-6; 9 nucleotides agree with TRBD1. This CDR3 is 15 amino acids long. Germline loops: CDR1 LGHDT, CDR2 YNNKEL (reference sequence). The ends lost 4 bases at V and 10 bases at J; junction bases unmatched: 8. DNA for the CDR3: TGTGCCAGCAGCCTAACAGGGGGCCGGGGATCACCCCTCCACTTT. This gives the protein CASSLTGGRGSPLHF.

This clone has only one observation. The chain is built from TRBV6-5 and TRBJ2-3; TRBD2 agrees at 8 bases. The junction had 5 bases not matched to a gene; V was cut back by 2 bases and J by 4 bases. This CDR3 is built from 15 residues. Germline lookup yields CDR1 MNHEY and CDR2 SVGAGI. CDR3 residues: CASSYEGLVSDTQYF. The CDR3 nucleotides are TGTGCCAGCAGTTACGAGGGACTAGTTTCAGATACGCAGTATTTT.

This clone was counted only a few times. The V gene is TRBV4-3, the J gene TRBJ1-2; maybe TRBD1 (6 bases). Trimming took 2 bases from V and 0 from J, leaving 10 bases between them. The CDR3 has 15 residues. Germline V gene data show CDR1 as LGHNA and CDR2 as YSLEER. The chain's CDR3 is CASSQTTGSNYGYTF. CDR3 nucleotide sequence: TGCGCCAGCAGCCAAACCACAGGGTCTAACTATGGCTACACCTTC.